This T cell receptor (beta chain) stems from a study of blood T cell repertoires in COVID-19. Method: immunoSEQ multiplex PCR; TCRdb's copy keeps in-frame clones and lacks some. The data contain around 300,000 clones, less than 90% of them singletons. Clinical history as reported by participants underpinned cohort assignment. Germline-derived CDR1 and CDR2 are ENHRY and SYGVKD. The CDR3 is 16 amino acids. The ends lost 7 bases at V and 5 bases at J; junction bases unmatched: 16. The source is a woman aged 45-65 years who had recovered from COVID-19. The V gene is TRBV10-3, the J gene TRBJ1-1; 7 nucleotides agree with TRBD1. Source material: PBMCs or T cells enriched from blood (not recorded which). Here the CDR3 DNA reads TGTGCCATCAATACTGCCCCTCGACAGGGTTCGACTGAAGCTTTCTTT. It specifies CAINTAPRQGSTEAFF.